This T cell receptor beta chain emerged from a study of vaccination effects on CD4 cells after COVID-19. Looked up from germline, CDR1 is SEHNR and CDR2 is FQNEAQ (reference sequence). V was cut by 1 base and J by 7 bases, with 13 bases left in between. The CDR3 totals 14 residues. Assay used: immunoSEQ multiplex PCR; TCRdb lists only in-frame clones, some missing. The table includes some 40,000 clones, just under 75% detected once. Study-wide points: The study had few convalescent patients and no early post-infection timepoints.

As to this clone: The antigen is not known.

ViraFEST expansion of antigen-specific CD4+ T cells with viral peptide pools preceded sequencing. The culture ran for nine to eleven days, and then CD4+ T cells were isolated. SARS-CoV-2 infected the person between March and December 2020, as confirmed by PCR. Cells had half their medium changed to IL-2 medium on days 3 and 7. The chain links TRBV7-9 to TRBJ1-2; D uncertain. The sequence derives from a human donor who had a prior SARS-CoV-2 infection. This specimen consisted of CD4+ T cells from PBMCs cultured with a peptide pool, obtained before COVID-19 vaccination. DNA for the CDR3: TGTGCCAGCAGCTTAGACAAGGGAGAGAGTGGCTACACCTTC. As protein: CASSLDKGESGYTF.